Following are 26 T cell receptor beta chains from one sample sequenced in a study of Graves' ophthalmopathy and Graves' hyperthyroidism. Using RNA transcripts, the TCR beta CDR3 regions were amplified. First-round RT-PCR with HTBI primers preceded a second-round multiplex PCR. TCRdb analysed the multiplex PCR reads with MiXCR anew, one entry per CDR3 protein. The sample includes about 1.1 million distinct CDR3 sequences, 35% to 40% of them seen just once. The sequencing sample was made of peripheral blood or thyroid tissue (not recorded which). The receptors come from an adult man with Graves' hyperthyroidism.

This clonotype was detected ten times or more. V is TRBV9 and J is TRBJ1-3; no firm D call. The V gene's germline CDR1 is SGDLS and CDR2 YYNGEE. This CDR3 contains 15 residues. V gave up 0 bases and J gave up 3 bases, with 10 bases separating them. For the CDR3, the DNA is TGTGCCAGCAGCGTAGGAGCCCAAGTTGGAAACACCATATATTTT. This sequence encodes CASSVGAQVGNTIYF.

This clonotype was found once. A much larger clone sits a single nucleotide away, making a read error possible. V gene TRBV29-1 combines with J gene TRBJ1-2; D is perhaps TRBD1 (6 bases). The CDR3 consists of 13 residues. Germline V gives CDR1 SQVTM, CDR2 ANQGSEA. Trimming cost V 1 base and J 4 bases, with 10 bases left between them. CDR3 amino acids: CSVEVGGRYGYTF. CDR3 coding DNA: TGCAGCGTTGAAGTCGGGGGCCGCTATGGCTACACCTTC.

A remark on this clonotype: As the CDR3 is not closed by the conserved phenylalanine or tryptophan, this likely results from a read error. The limits of the CDR3 on the DNA are not certain, so only TCRdb's listed CDR3 is given. V gene TRBV7-8 combines with J gene TRBJ1-6; the table's TRBD1 call for D was not verified on the DNA. Germline V gene sequence: CDR1 SGHVS, CDR2 FQNEAQ. The CDR3 is 16 amino acids in total, end residues counted. This CDR3 reads CASSLTPRGDNSPLQS.

The chain recombines TRBV7-6 with TRBJ2-2; maybe TRBD1 (6 bases). Germline V gives CDR1 SGHVS, CDR2 FNYEAQ. Trimming removed 6 bases at V and 3 bases at J, with 14 bases between. The CDR3 runs 15 residues. CDR3 protein: CASRKQAGDTGELFF. The CDR3 bases are TGTGCCAGCAGGAAACAGGCAGGGGACACCGGGGAGCTGTTTTTT.

Many counts were recorded for this clonotype. The chain has TRBV9 and TRBJ1-1; maybe TRBD1 (5 bases). Trimming shortened V by 5 bases and J by 1 base, and 9 bases separated the two germline ends. CDR1 and CDR2 from the germline V gene are SGDLS and YYNGEE. The CDR3 covers 13 residues. Here the CDR3 DNA reads TGTGCCAGCAGAAGACAGCCGAACACTGAAGCTTTCTTT. As protein: CASRRQPNTEAFF.

This clonotype was picked up a small number of times. The rearrangement uses TRBV19 and TRBJ1-5; D unclear. Germline V gene sequence: CDR1 LNHDA, CDR2 SQIVND (reference sequence). V was trimmed by 0 bases and J by 6 bases, leaving 15 bases between them. The CDR3 totals 16 residues. The CDR3 bases are TGTGCCAGTAGTATAGATCCATTGACGAGGAGTCAGCCCCAGCATTTT. It translates to CASSIDPLTRSQPQHF.

This clonotype was seen repeatedly, ten times or more. J is TRBJ2-2 and V is TRBV25-1; 10 positions match TRBD1. The V and J ends lost 6 bases and 7 bases, in that order; junction bases with no gene match: 8. Germline V CDR1 and CDR2: MGHDK, SYGVNS. This CDR3 spans 15 amino acids. Here the CDR3 reads CASRDRGRASGELFF. CDR3 in DNA: TGTGCCAGCAGAGACAGGGGGCGTGCGAGCGGGGAGCTGTTTTTT.

In DNA form, the CDR3 reads TGTGCCAGCAGTGAAGGAAGGGTCTCTGGAAACACCATATATTTT. Translated, it gives CASSEGRVSGNTIYF. This chain links TRBV2 with TRBJ1-3; the D is unclear. V was pared by 1 base and J by 0 bases, with 7 bases between. Germline V lookup: CDR1 SNHLY, CDR2 FYNNEI. The CDR3 is 15 residues long.

The count of this clonotype is one. The chain combines TRBV7-2 with TRBJ2-2; D unresolved. Trimming cost V 6 bases and J 3 bases, with 17 bases left between them. This CDR3 has 16 residues. Germline values: CDR1 SGHTA, CDR2 FQGNSA. CDR3 sequence: CASSRGPARYTGELFF. CDR3 coding DNA: TGTGCCAGCAGTCGAGGACCAGCCCGGTACACCGGGGAGCTGTTTTTT.

This chain connects TRBV10-3 to TRBJ2-3; TRBD1 is a possible D gene (6 bases). The CDR3 sequence is 14 residues long. Germline V lookup: CDR1 ENHRY, CDR2 SYGVKD. V gave up 6 bases and J gave up 4 bases, with 14 bases separating them. This chain's CDR3 is CAIRKTGDSDTQYF. The CDR3 bases are TGTGCCATCAGGAAGACAGGCGATTCAGATACGCAGTATTTT.

In the case of this clonotype: The junction does not match germline at one end; this may be a read error. V gene TRBV10-3 combines with J gene TRBJ1-3; D gene ambiguous. This CDR3 region has 15 residues. Germline V CDR1 and CDR2: ENHRY, SYGVKD. DNA of the CDR3: TGTGCCAGCAGTCCCCAGGAACCTCCTGGAAACACCATATATTTT. This gives the protein CASSPQEPPGNTIYF.

The V call is TRBV29-1, the J call TRBJ2-7; tentatively, D is TRBD1 or TRBD2 (5 bases each). This CDR3 region has 12 residues. Germline V gene data show CDR1 as SQVTM and CDR2 as ANQGSEA. V was cut by 8 bases and J by 2 bases, with 13 bases left in between. The CDR3 DNA is TGCAGCTTGGCCTTGGGGGCCTACGAGCAGTACTTC. Its protein is CSLALGAYEQYF.

The J gene is TRBJ2-5, the V gene TRBV7-6; D possibly matches TRBD1 or TRBD2 (6 bases each). V lost 5 bases and J 1 base, leaving 14 bases between the germline ends. The CDR3 totals 15 residues. Per germline, CDR1 SGHVS and CDR2 FNYEAQ. CDR3 sequence reads: CASSLSGGPQETQYF. The CDR3 DNA follows: TGTGCCAGCAGCCTTAGTGGGGGGCCCCAAGAGACCCAGTACTTC.

The gene calls are TRBV12-3 or TRBV12-4 and TRBJ2-2; 8 positions match TRBD2. Losses at the gene ends were 5 bases for V and 6 bases for J; bases not matched to a gene: 2. This CDR3 has 13 amino acids. The CDR3 DNA is TGTGCCAGCAGTCCCGGGGGGGCCGGGGAGCTGTTTTTT. Protein product: CASSPGGAGELFF.

This clonotype has only a few counts. The chain links TRBV7-9 to TRBJ1-1; 8 bases are a match to TRBD1. Per germline, CDR1 SEHNR and CDR2 FQNEAQ (reference sequence). V was pared by 5 bases and J by 6 bases, with 8 bases of the junction left unmatched. The CDR3 extends over 14 amino acids. The CDR3 DNA follows: TGTGCCAGCAGCCTCGTGGCAGGGGGCGCTGAAGCTTTCTTT. It encodes CASSLVAGGAEAFF. The full variable domain, rest sourced from reference TRBV7-9 and TRBJ1-1, is DTGVSQNPRHKITKRGQNVTFRCDPISEHNRLYWYRQTLGQGPEFLTYFQNEAQLEKSRLLSDRFSAERPKGSFSTLEIQRTEQGDSAMYLCASSLVAGGAEAFFGQGTRLTVV.

Regarding this clonotype: A junction end diverges from the germline sequence, so it may reflect a read error. V is TRBV7-8 and J is TRBJ1-5; 7 bases fit TRBD1. The CDR3 runs to 16 residues. From germline, CDR1 is SGHVS and CDR2 FQNEAQ. CDR3 loop: CASSQGTGERNQPQHF. The CDR3 coding sequence is TGCGCCAGCAGCCAAGGTACAGGGGAACGCAATCAGCCCCAGCATTTT.

The sample holds a few counts of this clonotype. V usage is TRBV13 and J usage is TRBJ2-7; 10 bases are a match to TRBD1. V dropped 3 bases and J dropped 0; count of bases not matched to a gene: 8. The CDR3 loop spans 17 amino acids. The germline CDR1 and CDR2 sequences are PRHDT and FYEKMQ (reference sequence). CDR3 bases: TGTGCCAGCAGCTTTTCCTTTGGGGACAGGGGCTCCTACGAGCAGTACTTC. Amino acid sequence: CASSFSFGDRGSYEQYF.

This clonotype was observed a handful of times. The chain is built from TRBV10-3 and TRBJ1-1, with 11 bases fitting TRBD1. This CDR3 is built from 15 residues. Germline V CDR1 and CDR2: ENHRY, SYGVKD. J was trimmed by 5 bases and V by 10 bases; bases with no gene match: 12. The CDR3 DNA reads as TGTGCCAGCAGCGGACAGGGGGCATGGGGAACTGAAGCTTTCTTT. Translating gives CASSGQGAWGTEAFF.

The rearrangement joins TRBV9 to TRBJ2-7, with 7 nucleotides matching TRBD1. Unmatched junction bases numbered 9, after V lost 4 bases and J lost 2 bases. The CDR3 extends over 15 amino acids. Per the germline V gene, CDR1 is SGDLS and CDR2 is YYNGEE. CDR3 amino acids: CASSQAWDSAYEQYF. The CDR3 DNA sequence: TGTGCCAGCAGCCAAGCGTGGGACAGCGCCTACGAGCAGTACTTC.

This chain joins TRBV27 and TRBJ2-2, with D possibly matching TRBD1 (5 bases). Germline V lookup: CDR1 MNHEY, CDR2 SMNVEV (reference sequence). The CDR3 sequence is 16 residues long. The V gene lost 5 bases and the J gene lost 4 bases, with 17 bases spanning the gap. The CDR3 loop is CASSQTSGWSTGELFF. The DNA for the CDR3 is TGTGCCAGCAGTCAGACTTCAGGGTGGAGCACCGGGGAGCTGTTTTTT.

The table lists this clonotype with many counts. One end of the junction is discordant with germline, which a read error may explain. V gene TRBV29-1 combines with J gene TRBJ1-1; D not certain. The CDR3 is made up of 11 amino acids. The germline CDR1 and CDR2 sequences are SQVTM and ANQGSEA. The CDR3 nucleotides read TGCAGCGTTGTATTGCAGCCGACGCAAAACTTT. Translated: CSVVLQPTQNF. Based on the CDR3 plus reference TRBV29-1 and TRBJ1-1, the full variable domain is SAVISQKPSRDICQRGTSLTIQCQVDSQVTMMFWYRQQPGQSLTLIATANQGSEATYESGFVIDKFPISRPNLTFSTLTVSNMSPEDSSIYLCSVVLQPTQNFGQGTRLTVV.

This clonotype was seen more than once but under ten times. The V call is TRBV7-4, the J call TRBJ1-5, with a weak D call TRBD1 (6 bases). Germline V gene sequence: CDR1 SGHVT, CDR2 SQSDAQ. Trimming took 6 bases from V and 9 from J, leaving 21 bases between them. CDR3 length: 15 amino acids. CDR3 coding DNA: TGTGCCAGCAGTGAGTCAGGGGAGGTGGATCGGCCCCAGCATTTT. This translates into CASSESGEVDRPQHF. Full variable domain (missing parts from reference TRBV7-4 and TRBJ1-5): GAGVSQSPRYKVAKRGRDVALRCDSISGHVTLYWYRQTLGQGSEVLTYSQSDAQRDKSGRPSGRFSAERPERSVSTLKIQRTEQGDSAVYLCASSESGEVDRPQHFGDGTRLSIL.

V usage is TRBV20-1 and J usage is TRBJ2-7; TRBD2 matches 7 bases. V lost 4 bases, J lost 0 bases, and 6 bases stayed unmatched. Germline lookup yields CDR1 DFQATT and CDR2 SNEGSKA (reference sequence). There are 14 residues in the CDR3. The chain's CDR3 is CSAMDAGDSYEQYF. DNA of the CDR3: TGCAGTGCTATGGATGCGGGGGACTCCTACGAGCAGTACTTC.

The chain couples TRBV7-9 to TRBJ2-7, with D unresolved. V lost 5 bases and J 8 bases, leaving 16 bases between the germline ends. The CDR3 spans 13 residues. Germline-derived CDR1 and CDR2 are SEHNR and FQNEAQ (reference sequence). The CDR3 DNA reads TGTGCCAGCAGCGGTGAAGGCGGCAATCAGCAGTACTTC. Protein: CASSGEGGNQQYF.

In its sample, this clonotype was seen many times. The genes are TRBV9 and TRBJ1-1; D is uncertain. This CDR3 contains 13 residues. The ends were cut back, 3 bases at V and 5 bases at J, with 11 bases in the middle. CDR1 is SGDLS, CDR2 YYNGEE, per germline. For the CDR3, the DNA is TGTGCCAGCAGCGAATTGGGCCATACTGAAGCTTTCTTT. Protein sequence: CASSELGHTEAFF.

In its sample, this clonotype was seen a few times. The chain carries TRBV7-8 and TRBJ2-7, with 9 bases fitting TRBD1. This CDR3 spans 14 amino acids. V gave up 5 bases and J gave up 7 bases; unmatched junction bases: 9. Looked up from germline, CDR1 is SGHVS and CDR2 is FQNEAQ. The CDR3 sequence: CASSPLRDRAEQYF. In DNA form, the CDR3 reads TGTGCCAGCAGCCCCCTCCGGGACAGGGCTGAGCAGTACTTC.